This TCR beta chain was found in a study of neurological immune-mediated disorders. CDR3 size: 16 residues. Trimming cost V 0 bases and J 6 bases, with 16 bases left between them. Germline V gives CDR1 SGHRS, CDR2 YFSETQ. 5'RACE generated cDNA with 10-nucleotide random UMIs. MiXCR, applied by TCRdb to the 5' RACE reads, yields one record per CDR3 protein. The table lists some 38,000 distinct CDR3 sequences, 11% to 15% of them singletons. This clonotype was seen at least ten times. The chain joins TRBV5-1 to TRBJ2-1; possibly TRBD1 for D (8 bases). The sample was PBMCs. This clonotype was obtained from a woman in her forties or fifties with HTLV-1-associated myelopathy (HAM/TSP). CDR3 nucleotide sequence: TGCGCCAGCAGCTTGGAAACTAGCGACAGGGGCAATGAGCAGTTCTTC. This encodes CASSLETSDRGNEQFF.